Shown below are 16 T cell receptor beta chains from a single sample sequenced in a study of T cells in Graves' hyperthyroidism and ophthalmopathy. Amplification targeted TCR beta CDR3 regions from RNA transcripts. Initially, a first-round RT-PCR of the TCR CDR3 employed the HTBI primer set. TCRdb recomputed calls from the multiplex PCR reads with MiXCR, one row per CDR3 protein. The table shows 40,000 to 65,000 distinct CDR3 sequences, with around 48% occurring only once. Sequenced sample: blood. The origin of the receptors is a woman aged 50 to 65 with Graves' ophthalmopathy.

The sample holds many counts of this clonotype. The J gene is TRBJ2-2, the V gene TRBV19, with D maybe TRBD2 (5 bases). The germline gives CDR1 LNHDA, CDR2 SQIVND (reference sequence). This CDR3 is built from 14 residues. Trimming removed 7 bases at V and 6 bases at J, with 15 bases between. The CDR3 sequence: CASKVDGESGELFF. CDR3 DNA sequence: TGTGCCAGTAAGGTTGACGGGGAATCCGGGGAGCTGTTTTTT.

The CDR3 here is CASSLRAGDNQPQHF. CDR3 in DNA: TGTGCCAGCAGCTTGCGGGCAGGGGACAATCAGCCCCAGCATTTT. The chain is built from TRBV5-6 and TRBJ1-5, with TRBD1 as a possible D gene (6 bases). The V end lost 1 base, the J end lost 3 bases, and 11 bases lay between the germline ends. CDR1 SGHDT and CDR2 YYEEEE come from the germline V gene. CDR3 size: 15 residues.

V gene TRBV7-3 combines with J gene TRBJ2-5; 13 bases fit TRBD2. J gave up 1 base and V 4 bases, and 9 bases lay outside the gene matches. Germline V lookup: CDR1 SGHTA, CDR2 FQGTGA. The CDR3 runs 18 residues. The CDR3 DNA reads TGTGCCAGCAGCTCCCGTGGACTAGCGGGGGTCCTCCAAGAGACCCAGTACTTC. This codes for CASSSRGLAGVLQETQYF.

The CDR3 DNA sequence: TGTGCCAGCAGCCAGACAGGGGGGATATACAATGAGCAGTTCTTC. Protein: CASSQTGGIYNEQFF. The chain links TRBV14 to TRBJ2-1; 9 nucleotides align to TRBD1. This CDR3 is built from 15 residues. Germline V gene lookup returns CDR1 SGHDN and CDR2 FVKESK. V gave up 3 bases and J gave up 4 bases; unmatched junction bases: 4.

Concerning this clonotype itself: The conserved final phenylalanine or tryptophan is absent from the CDR3, which likely points to a read error. No DNA is shown, since the ends of the CDR3 on it are uncertain; the CDR3 is the one TCRdb lists. This sequence joins TRBV12-3 or TRBV12-4 and TRBJ2-3; the table's D call, TRBD1, has no DNA check behind it. The CDR3 is made up of 8 amino acids, end residues included. This CDR3 is CASTLGGL.

This clonotype was seen ten or more times. The rearrangement links TRBV11-2 to TRBJ2-3, with D perhaps TRBD1 (5 bases). The CDR3 loop spans 15 amino acids. Germline CDR1 and CDR2: SGHAT and FQNNGV. V was pared by 5 bases and J by 2 bases, with 14 bases between. The CDR3 is CASSLYLTDTDTQYF. CDR3 bases: TGTGCCAGCAGCCTATACCTGACAGACACAGATACGCAGTATTTT.

V gene TRBV29-1 combines with J gene TRBJ1-2; 10 bases match TRBD1. The CDR3 covers 9 residues. The V gene end was trimmed by 6 bases and the J gene end by 13 bases; junction bases not matched to a gene: 2. Germline CDR1 is SQVTM and CDR2 is ANQGSEA. The CDR3 region has the DNA TGCAGCGTGGGGGACAGGGGCACCTTC. Amino acids: CSVGDRGTF.

This clonotype was detected many times. This sequence joins TRBV5-1 and TRBJ1-3; D unresolved. Trimming shortened V by 0 bases and J by 0 bases, and 13 bases separated the two germline ends. The CDR3 runs 17 residues. Germline CDR1 reads SGHRS; CDR2 reads YFSETQ. CDR3 sequence (DNA): TGCGCCAGCAGCTTGGTCGGACTTCCGAGCTCTGGAAACACCATATATTTT. It translates to CASSLVGLPSSGNTIYF.

There are many counts of this clonotype. The V call is TRBV7-8, the J call TRBJ2-7; D gene uncertain. Trimming stripped 1 base from V and 0 bases from J, with 10 bases between. The V gene's germline CDR1 is SGHVS and CDR2 FQNEAQ. The CDR3 has 15 amino acids. The CDR3 DNA follows: TGTGCCAGCAGCTTAGGACACACCGGCTCCTACGAGCAGTACTTC. Translating gives CASSLGHTGSYEQYF. Full variable domain (outside the CDR3, taken from reference TRBV7-8 and TRBJ2-7): GAGVSQSPRYKVAKRGQDVALRCDPISGHVSLFWYQQALGQGPEFLTYFQNEAQLDKSGLPSDRFFAERPEGSVSTLKIQRTQQEDSAVYLCASSLGHTGSYEQYFGPGTRLTVT.

The chain uses TRBV7-2 and TRBJ2-7, with D unresolved. CDR1 is SGHTA and CDR2 is FQGNSA in the germline V gene. Between the trimmed V and J ends, which lost 5 bases and 13 bases, there was a span of 15 bases. The CDR3 has 11 amino acids. The CDR3 loop reads CASSDWSVHYF. The CDR3, as DNA: TGTGCCAGCAGCGATTGGTCCGTGCACTACTTC.

For the CDR3, the DNA is TGTGCCAGCGCGTCTCGAAGCGGTGAGCAGTTCTTC. Its protein product is CASASRSGEQFF. The chain links TRBV27 to TRBJ2-1; weak D call: TRBD2 (5 bases). Germline values: CDR1 MNHEY, CDR2 SMNVEV (reference sequence). Trimming left V 8 bases short and J 9 bases short, with 14 bases between. The length of the CDR3 is 12 residues.

Ten or more counts support this clonotype. It may be a read error: a sequence one base away is much more abundant. The chain employs TRBV20-1 and TRBJ1-2, with D uncertain. Trimming left V 0 bases short and J 6 bases short, with 11 bases between. Per the germline V gene, CDR1 is DFQATT and CDR2 is SNEGSKA (reference sequence). CDR3 length: 13 residues. In DNA, the CDR3 is TGCAGTGCTAGAGATTACCGTGTGGATGGCTACACCTTC. This gives the protein CSARDYRVDGYTF.

This sequence joins TRBV4-1 and TRBJ2-3; the D is unclear. Trimming removed 3 bases from V and 4 bases from J, with 8 bases in between. Germline CDR1 reads MGHRA; CDR2 reads YSYEKL. The CDR3 runs to 13 residues. CDR3 amino acids: CASSHPGADTQYF. The CDR3, as DNA: TGCGCCAGCAGCCACCCGGGTGCAGATACGCAGTATTTT.

This rearrangement joins TRBV28 to TRBJ2-5; D is uncertain. The CDR3 sequence is 13 residues long. Germline CDR1 reads MDHEN; CDR2 reads SYDVKM. The V and J ends lost 6 bases and 7 bases respectively, with 15 bases between them. The CDR3 spells CASSRPDYGTQYF. The DNA for the CDR3 is TGTGCCAGCAGCCGCCCAGATTATGGGACCCAGTACTTC. The entire variable domain, with the rest obtained from reference TRBV28 and TRBJ2-5, is as follows: DVKVTQSSRYLVKRTGEKVFLECVQDMDHENMFWYRQDPGLGLRLIYFSYDVKMKEKGDIPEGYSVSREKKERFSLILESASTNQTSMYLCASSRPDYGTQYFGPGTRLLVL.

A note on this clonotype: The missing conserved phenylalanine or tryptophan at the end of this CDR3 makes a read error likely. V and J are TRBV7-2 and TRBJ1-1; TRBD1 agrees at 9 bases. This CDR3 has 14 amino acids. Germline V gene lookup returns CDR1 SGHTA and CDR2 FQGNSA. The CDR3 protein is CASGQDRGNTEAFC. The CDR3 DNA reads TGTGCCAGCGGCCAAGACAGGGGGAACACGGAAGCTTTCTGT.

In this sample, this clonotype turned up a few times. This clone may be a read error of a much larger clone one base away. The rearrangement joins TRBV6-6 to TRBJ2-2; the D gene could be TRBD1 or TRBD2 (5 bases each). Per the germline V gene, CDR1 is MNHNY and CDR2 is SVGAGI (reference sequence). This CDR3 has 14 residues. V shed 10 bases and J shed 6 bases, with 18 bases lying between them. This CDR3 reads CAIMLGDDAGELFF. CDR3 nucleotide sequence: TGTGCCATAATGTTGGGGGACGACGCCGGGGAGCTGTTTTTT.